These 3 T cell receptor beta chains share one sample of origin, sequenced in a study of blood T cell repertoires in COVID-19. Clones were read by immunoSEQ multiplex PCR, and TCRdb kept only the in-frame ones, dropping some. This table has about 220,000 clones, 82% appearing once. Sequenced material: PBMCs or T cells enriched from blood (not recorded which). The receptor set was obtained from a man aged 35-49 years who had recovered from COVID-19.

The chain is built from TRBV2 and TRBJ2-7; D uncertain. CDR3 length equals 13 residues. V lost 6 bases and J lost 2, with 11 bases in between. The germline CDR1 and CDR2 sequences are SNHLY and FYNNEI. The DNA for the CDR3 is TGTGCCAGCAGCGAAAGAGAGACCTACGAGCAGTACTTC. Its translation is CASSERETYEQYF.

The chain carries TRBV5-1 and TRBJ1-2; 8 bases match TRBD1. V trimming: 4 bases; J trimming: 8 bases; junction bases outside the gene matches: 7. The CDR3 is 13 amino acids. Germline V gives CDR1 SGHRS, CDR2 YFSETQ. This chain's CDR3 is CASSPGQGHGYTF. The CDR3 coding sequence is TGCGCCAGCAGCCCCGGACAGGGCCACGGCTACACCTTC.

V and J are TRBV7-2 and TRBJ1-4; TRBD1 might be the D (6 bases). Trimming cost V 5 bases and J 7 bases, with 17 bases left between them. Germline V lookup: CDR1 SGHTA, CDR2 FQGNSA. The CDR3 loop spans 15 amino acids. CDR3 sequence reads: CASSPPGTLREKLFF. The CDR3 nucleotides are TGTGCCAGCAGCCCGCCCGGGACACTCCGTGAAAAACTGTTTTTT.